A selection of T cell receptor beta chains follows, all from one sample in a study of cytomegalovirus exposure and HLA in healthy donors. Profiled with immunoSEQ multiplex PCR; TCRdb holds only in-frame clones, not every one. The table lists 60,000 to 100,000 clones, over 70% of them singletons. The sample consisted of PBMCs. The receptors were gathered from a man aged 40-49 years in good health and CMV-seronegative. Both conserved end residues are part of each CDR3. Each record gives: clone size, D gene, J gene, V gene, CDR3 protein, CDR3 DNA. The D gene is left open where the match is weak. The listing skips clone size in some rows; elsewhere it reads once, few, many or a size class.

>-|TRBD1|TRBJ2-7|TRBV10-1
CASSEGRGNSREQYF
TGCGCCAGCAGTGAGGGCAGGGGGAATTCCCGCGAGCAGTACTTC
>-|-|TRBJ2-7|TRBV29-1
CSVEVPGETYEQYF
TGCAGCGTTGAGGTGCCAGGGGAAACCTACGAGCAGTACTTC
>-|-|TRBJ2-1|TRBV5-1
CASSWGQQGSVDEQFF
TGCGCCAGCAGCTGGGGGCAACAGGGTAGTGTCGATGAGCAGTTCTTC
>-|-|TRBJ2-3|TRBV5-4
CASSTGGGTGTDTQYF
TGTGCCAGCAGCACCGGAGGAGGGACGGGGACAGATACGCAGTATTTT
>once|TRBD1|TRBJ1-3|TRBV18
CASSPLSGQGERNTIYF
TGTGCCAGCTCACCACTTTCAGGACAGGGGGAGAGAAACACCATATATTTT
>-|TRBD1|TRBJ2-7|TRBV7-9
CSSSFTTGQSSYEQYF
TGTTCCAGCAGCTTCACGACAGGGCAGAGCTCCTACGAGCAGTACTTC
>-|TRBD2|TRBJ2-7|TRBV7-6
CASSPGLAGGPTPYEQYF
TGTGCCAGCAGCCCAGGACTAGCGGGAGGGCCCACCCCCTACGAGCAGTACTTC
>-|-|TRBJ1-5|TRBV9
CASSVAGDGQPQHF
TGTGCCAGCAGCGTAGCGGGGGATGGCCAGCCCCAGCATTTT
>-|-|TRBJ1-3|TRBV6-5
CASSYSTRGNTIYF
TGTGCCAGCAGTTACTCAACCCGGGGAAACACCATATATTTT
>-|-|TRBJ2-5|TRBV7-9
CASSSPGWQYF
TGTGCCAGCAGCTCCCCCGGGTGGCAGTACTTC
>once|TRBD2|TRBJ2-7|TRBV9
CASSVEGSGVTYEQYF
TGTGCCAGCAGCGTAGAAGGTAGCGGGGTAACCTACGAGCAGTACTTC
>-|-|TRBJ2-1|TRBV2
CASYAGTHNNEQFF
TGTGCCAGTTACGCCGGGACTCATAACAATGAGCAGTTCTTC
>-|-|TRBJ2-3|TRBV5-4
CASSFGEDTQYF
TGTGCCAGCAGCTTCGGGGAAGATACGCAGTATTTT
>-|TRBD1|TRBJ2-7|TRBV5-6
CASSLSDRDYEQYF
TGTGCCAGCAGCTTATCCGACAGGGACTACGAGCAGTACTTC
>-|-|TRBJ2-7|TRBV27
CASSFSSGSEKEQYF
TGTGCCAGCAGTTTCAGCAGCGGATCAGAGAAAGAGCAGTACTTC
>-|-|TRBJ1-3|TRBV6-5
CASSYSSRPGNTIYF
TGTGCCAGCAGTTACTCGTCCAGGCCTGGAAACACCATATATTTT
>-|TRBD1|TRBJ2-7|TRBV5-6
CASSLGGQVIYEQYF
TGTGCCAGCAGCTTGGGGGGACAGGTGATCTACGAGCAGTACTTC
>-|-|TRBJ2-7|TRBV28
CASKAGSDREQYF
TGTGCCAGCAAAGCAGGGTCTGACCGCGAGCAGTACTTC
>-|TRBD1|TRBJ1-1|TRBV14
CASSRLGQGNTEAFF
TGTGCCAGCAGCCGTCTGGGACAGGGGAACACTGAAGCTTTCTTT
>-|TRBD2|TRBJ2-3|TRBV19
CASSGTSGRVDTQYF
TGTGCCAGTAGTGGGACTAGCGGGAGGGTTGATACGCAGTATTTT
>-|-|TRBJ2-3|TRBV6-5
CASSYSKTGFTDTQYF
TGTGCCAGCAGTTACTCGAAAACAGGATTCACAGATACGCAGTATTTT
>-|TRBD1|TRBJ1-5|TRBV5-1
CASSFGQGSNQPQHF
TGCGCCAGCAGCTTCGGACAGGGAAGCAATCAGCCCCAGCATTTT
>few|TRBD2|TRBJ2-1|TRBV6-1
CASKVGLAGYNEQFF
TGTGCCAGCAAGGTTGGACTAGCGGGATACAATGAGCAGTTCTTC
>-|-|TRBJ2-3|TRBV5-8
CASSFSTGIPDTQYF
TGTGCCAGCAGCTTCTCAACAGGGATCCCAGATACGCAGTATTTT
>-|-|TRBJ1-3|TRBV18
CASSPLQGSSGNTIYF
TGTGCCAGCTCACCACTTCAGGGTTCCTCTGGAAACACCATATATTTT
>-|TRBD1|TRBJ1-1|TRBV11-2
CASSGRPGQLLMNTEAFF
TGTGCCAGCAGCGGTCGTCCGGGACAGCTTTTGATGAACACTGAAGCTTTCTTT
>-|TRBD2|TRBJ2-7|TRBV4-1
CASSQGREGRYEQYF
TGCGCCAGCAGCCAAGGACGGGAGGGCCGTTACGAGCAGTACTTC